In this sample, the clone carrying this T cell receptor (beta chain) turned up a few times. Its specificity is not known. Second doses that came at about 4 or about 12 weeks were put together. This specimen comes from a study of T cell responses to AZD1222 COVID-19 vaccine. Study-wide points: No day 14 peak samples; only post-peak repertoires were characterized. Donors, mostly white British, included more females; clonal diversity was possibly underestimated. Spike-specific TCR breadth and depth were elevated following two AZD1222 doses.

The table came from immunoSEQ multiplex PCR; TCRdb's copy has only in-frame clones and leaves some out. Of around 150,000 clones listed, approximately 87% are singletons. This receptor was identified in an adult who received the AZD1222 COVID-19 vaccine. Source: peripheral blood, taken 28 days after the second AZD1222 dose.

This CDR3 is CSVEVPGRNYEQYF. In DNA form, the CDR3 reads TGCAGCGTTGAAGTTCCGGGACGGAACTACGAGCAGTACTTC. The gene calls are TRBV29-1 and TRBJ2-7; D possibly uses TRBD1 or TRBD2 (5 bases each). The CDR3 runs to 14 residues. Germline values: CDR1 SQVTM, CDR2 ANQGSEA. V lost 1 base and J 3 bases, leaving 13 bases between the germline ends.